What follows are 16 T cell receptor beta chains derived from one specimen sequenced in a study of CD4 T cells in relation to SARS-CoV-2 and coronaviruses. CD4+ T cells from unexposed donors were obtained before the COVID-19 pandemic (2011-2018). Isolation of CD4+ T cells took place after about eleven days in culture. Assay used: immunoSEQ multiplex PCR; TCRdb lists only in-frame clones, some missing. Altogether 20,000 to 25,000 clones are present, 70% to 80% being singletons, with the ten largest covering 9% to 15%. The antigens these receptors bind are not known. Source material: CD4+ T cells from PBMCs, cultured in vitro. These receptors originate from a human donor in good health.

The genes are TRBV5-1 and TRBJ2-1; 10 nucleotides line up with TRBD2. The CDR3 length is 15 residues. Germline values: CDR1 SGHRS, CDR2 YFSETQ. The trim removed 3 bases at V and 0 bases at J, leaving 0 bases unmatched. This CDR3 reads CASSSSGSSYNEQFF. The CDR3 DNA reads TGCGCCAGCAGCTCTAGCGGGAGCTCCTACAATGAGCAGTTCTTC.

The chain has TRBV5-1 and TRBJ2-5; TRBD2 matches 9 bases. Germline CDR1 and CDR2: SGHRS and YFSETQ. This CDR3 region has 15 residues. The ends lost 5 bases at V and 4 bases at J; junction bases unmatched: 9. The CDR3 protein is CASRQSGRSPETQYF. The CDR3 DNA sequence: TGCGCCAGCAGACAGAGCGGGAGGTCACCAGAGACCCAGTACTTC.

The chain has TRBV7-8 and TRBJ1-5; D is undetermined. CDR1 and CDR2 (germline): SGHVS, FQNEAQ. The germline V and J ends were trimmed by 5 bases and 6 bases, with 14 bases remaining between them. CDR3 length equals 14 residues. CDR3 coding DNA: TGTGCCAGCAGCCTTATCGATGTGAGTCAGCCCCAGCATTTT. It codes for CASSLIDVSQPQHF.

This chain joins TRBV20-1 and TRBJ1-2, with D uncertain. The CDR3 is 11 residues long. V lost 6 bases, J lost 0 bases, and 5 bases lay in between. Germline CDR1 and CDR2: DFQATT and SNEGSKA (reference sequence). The CDR3 DNA is TGCAGTGCCCTAGCTAACTATGGCTACACCTTC. The encoded protein is CSALANYGYTF.

V gene TRBV5-1 combines with J gene TRBJ2-3; no reliable D call. This CDR3 comprises 16 residues. Trimming stripped 2 bases from V and 0 bases from J, with 13 bases between. CDR1 is SGHRS and CDR2 is YFSETQ in the germline V gene. The CDR3 loop is CASSLNGRKSTDTQYF. DNA for the CDR3: TGCGCCAGCAGCTTAAACGGGCGGAAGAGCACAGATACGCAGTATTTT. Supplemented by reference TRBV5-1 and TRBJ2-3, the full variable domain reads KAGVTQTPRYLIKTRGQQVTLSCSPISGHRSVSWYQQTPGQGLQFLFEYFSETQRNKGNFPGRFSGRQFSNSRSEMNVSTLELGDSALYLCASSLNGRKSTDTQYFGPGTRLTVL.

This clone was detected only a few times. V and J are TRBV5-1 and TRBJ2-7, with 10 nucleotides matching TRBD2. Germline values: CDR1 SGHRS, CDR2 YFSETQ. Germline trimming cut 2 bases from V and 3 bases from J; bases unmatched to any gene: 8. CDR3 length: 16 amino acids. The CDR3 sequence: CASSLGSTSGVYEQYF. In DNA, the CDR3 is TGCGCCAGCAGCTTAGGGAGCACTAGCGGGGTCTACGAGCAGTACTTC.

The V and J genes are TRBV12-3 or TRBV12-4 and TRBJ2-4; TRBD1 is a possible D gene (7 bases). The ends were cut back, 2 bases at V and 9 bases at J, with 11 bases in the middle. There are 13 residues in the CDR3. The CDR3 DNA follows: TGTGCCAGCAGTTTAACCCAGGGGGGCATTCAGTACTTC. Translated: CASSLTQGGIQYF.

The DNA for the CDR3 is TGTGCCAGCAGCTTAGGGTGGCGGGGGACCTACAATGAGCAGTTCTTC. The encoded protein is CASSLGWRGTYNEQFF. The J gene is TRBJ2-1, the V gene TRBV7-6, with 7 positions matching TRBD2. The CDR3 has 16 amino acids. Germline CDR1 SGHVS, CDR2 FNYEAQ. J lost 2 bases, V lost 1 base, and 5 bases had no gene match.

The rearrangement links TRBV20-1 to TRBJ1-1, with D unresolved. The CDR3 is 13 amino acids. CDR1 and CDR2 from the germline V gene are DFQATT and SNEGSKA (reference sequence). The germline V and J ends were trimmed by 3 bases and 4 bases, with 12 bases remaining between them. CDR3 DNA sequence: TGCAGTGCTAGTCCGGGATCGGGCACTGAAGCTTTCTTT. It yields the protein CSASPGSGTEAFF.

The CDR3 protein is CASSPRGRRERNTEAFF. In DNA form, the CDR3 reads TGCGCCAGCAGTCCCAGGGGTAGGCGGGAAAGGAACACTGAAGCTTTCTTT. The chain couples TRBV5-1 to TRBJ1-1; possibly TRBD1 for D (6 bases). CDR3 size: 17 residues. CDR1 and CDR2 from the germline V gene are SGHRS and YFSETQ. Trimming took off 5 bases at V and 1 base at J, with 21 bases between the two ends.

The chain uses TRBV7-9 and TRBJ2-1, with D perhaps TRBD2 (6 bases). CDR1 is SEHNR and CDR2 is FQNEAQ in the germline V gene (reference sequence). The CDR3 is 11 residues long. V lost 3 bases and J lost 9, with 6 bases in between. CDR3 loop: CASSLEGEQFF. The CDR3 DNA sequence: TGTGCCAGCAGCTTGGAGGGTGAGCAGTTCTTC.

The V gene is TRBV18, the J gene TRBJ2-4; TRBD1 aligns across 8 bases. The CDR3 has 15 residues. Trimming at V came to 6 bases and at J to 0 bases, leaving 4 bases not matched to a gene. Germline CDR1 is KGHSH and CDR2 is LQKENI. In DNA, the CDR3 is TGTGCCAGCTCGCAGACAGGGGTAGCCAAAAACATTCAGTACTTC. Translating it yields CASSQTGVAKNIQYF.

The chain recombines TRBV7-9 with TRBJ1-1, with TRBD1 as a possible D gene (6 bases). With 2 bases removed from V and 8 bases from J, the gap between germline ends came to 12 bases. Germline CDR1 and CDR2: SEHNR and FQNEAQ (reference sequence). CDR3 length equals 13 residues. The CDR3 sequence: CASSLRDTQEAFF. CDR3 bases: TGTGCCAGCAGCTTACGGGACACACAGGAAGCTTTCTTT. The entire variable domain, with the rest obtained from reference TRBV7-9 and TRBJ1-1, is as follows: DTGVSQNPRHKITKRGQNVTFRCDPISEHNRLYWYRQTLGQGPEFLTYFQNEAQLEKSRLLSDRFSAERPKGSFSTLEIQRTEQGDSAMYLCASSLRDTQEAFFGQGTRLTVV.

V and J are TRBV5-1 and TRBJ1-1, with D maybe TRBD1 (5 bases). The CDR3 is 13 residues long. Trimming shortened V by 0 bases and J by 8 bases, and 11 bases separated the two germline ends. Germline values: CDR1 SGHRS, CDR2 YFSETQ. The CDR3 DNA reads as TGCGCCAGCAGCTTGGGAGACAGACAGGAAGCTTTCTTT. Translation gives CASSLGDRQEAFF.

The V gene is TRBV4-1, the J gene TRBJ2-7; a possible D gene is TRBD1 (6 bases). CDR3 length: 14 residues. Trimming shortened V by 1 base and J by 5 bases, and 12 bases separated the two germline ends. CDR1 and CDR2 from the germline V gene are MGHRA and YSYEKL. The CDR3 loop reads CASSQAGTMNEQYF. The CDR3, as DNA: TGCGCCAGCAGCCAAGCCGGGACAATGAACGAGCAGTACTTC.

The J gene is TRBJ2-1, the V gene TRBV27; either TRBD1 or TRBD2 may supply D (5 bases each). Germline-derived CDR1 and CDR2 are MNHEY and SMNVEV (reference sequence). V gave up 6 bases and J gave up 8 bases, with 17 bases separating them. The CDR3 is made up of 14 amino acids. CDR3 coding DNA: TGTGCCAGCAGACCGGGACCCAACTCGGATGAGCAGTTCTTC. Translation gives CASRPGPNSDEQFF.